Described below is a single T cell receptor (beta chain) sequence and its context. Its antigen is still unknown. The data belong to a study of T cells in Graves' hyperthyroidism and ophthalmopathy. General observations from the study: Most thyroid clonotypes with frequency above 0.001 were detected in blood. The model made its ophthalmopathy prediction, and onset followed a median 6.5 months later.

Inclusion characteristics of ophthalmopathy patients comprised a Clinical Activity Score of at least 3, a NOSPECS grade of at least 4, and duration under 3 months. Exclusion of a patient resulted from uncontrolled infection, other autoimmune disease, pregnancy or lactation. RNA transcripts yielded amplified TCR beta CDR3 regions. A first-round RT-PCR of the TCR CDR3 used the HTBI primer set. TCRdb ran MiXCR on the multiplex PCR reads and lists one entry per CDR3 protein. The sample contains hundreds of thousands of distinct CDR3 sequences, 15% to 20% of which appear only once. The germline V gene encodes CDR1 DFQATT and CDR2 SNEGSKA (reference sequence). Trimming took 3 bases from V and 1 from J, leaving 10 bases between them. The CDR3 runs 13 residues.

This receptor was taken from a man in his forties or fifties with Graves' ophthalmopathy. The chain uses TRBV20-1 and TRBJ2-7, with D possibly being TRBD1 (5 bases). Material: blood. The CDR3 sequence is CSARGQGSYEQYF. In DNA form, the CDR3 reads TGCAGTGCTAGGGGGCAGGGTTCCTACGAGCAGTACTTC.